This passage covers 29 T cell receptor beta chains from one sample sequenced in a study of early T cells in non-severe SARS-CoV-2 infection. TCRdb used MiXCR to reprocess the 5' RACE reads, holding one entry per CDR3 protein. The table has about 49,000 distinct CDR3 sequences, 10% to 15% seen once. The sample comprised whole blood. The receptor set was obtained from an adult who was a healthcare worker with PCR-confirmed SARS-CoV-2 infection or an uninfected control (not recorded which).

V is TRBV9 and J is TRBJ2-5; D gene uncertain. Trimming removed 0 bases at V and 2 bases at J, with 8 bases between. Germline V gene sequence: CDR1 SGDLS, CDR2 YYNGEE. The CDR3 has 14 residues. The CDR3: CASSVGTGQETQYF. The CDR3 bases are TGTGCCAGCAGCGTAGGGACCGGACAAGAGACCCAGTACTTC.

The sample holds many counts of this clonotype. The rearrangement uses TRBV12-3 or TRBV12-4 and TRBJ1-2, with D perhaps TRBD1 (5 bases). Trimming cost V 1 base and J 3 bases, with 15 bases left between them. The CDR3 runs to 16 residues. CDR3 sequence reads: CASSLGLLGDDYGYTF. DNA of the CDR3: TGTGCCAGCAGTTTAGGTTTACTAGGGGACGACTATGGCTACACCTTC.

With respect to this clonotype: This is likely a read error, given that the CDR3 carries no conserved phenylalanine or tryptophan at its end. This sequence joins TRBV7-8 and TRBJ2-3; 10 nucleotides agree with TRBD2. Unmatched junction bases numbered 4, after V lost 0 bases and J lost 4 bases. The CDR3 is made up of 16 amino acids. Germline V gene lookup returns CDR1 SGHVS and CDR2 FQNEAQ. CDR3 sequence (DNA): TGTGCCAGCAGCTTAGCCCCAGCGGGAGGGGCAGATACGCAGTATTCT. Amino acid sequence: CASSLAPAGGADTQYS.

This clonotype was observed at least ten times. The V gene is TRBV7-9, the J gene TRBJ2-1; D possibly corresponds to TRBD2 (6 bases). The V end was cut by 3 bases, the J end by 4 bases, with 10 bases between. This CDR3 is 14 amino acids long. Germline V gene lookup returns CDR1 SEHNR and CDR2 FQNEAQ (reference sequence). The DNA for the CDR3 is TGTGCCAGCAGCTTGTCCGGGAGTTACAATGAGCAGTTCTTC. Translated: CASSLSGSYNEQFF.

The table lists this clonotype with many counts. Because the CDR3's place on the DNA is in doubt, the DNA is left out and the CDR3 is given as listed by TCRdb. V is TRBV12-2 and J is TRBJ2-3; no DNA check was done on the table's D call, TRBD2. TRBV12-2 is given as a pseudogene. The CDR3 length equals 19 residues, ends included. This CDR3 is CASRLDNSVAGGSTDTQYF.

This clonotype was picked up many times. The chain links TRBV29-1 to TRBJ1-1; D gene ambiguous. Looked up from germline, CDR1 is SQVTM and CDR2 is ANQGSEA. The CDR3 loop spans 10 amino acids. The CDR3 DNA follows: TGCGCACTTCACAACACTGAAGCTTTCTTT. Residues: CALHNTEAFF.

This sequence joins TRBV4-1 and TRBJ2-7; possibly TRBD2 for D (5 bases). The CDR3 spans 16 residues. Germline CDR1 MGHRA, CDR2 YSYEKL. Trimming cost V 3 bases and J 1 base, with 16 bases left between them. CDR3 nucleotide sequence: TGCGCCAGCAGCCAGGTTCTTCAGTCGGGATCCTACGAGCAGTACTTC. The encoded protein is CASSQVLQSGSYEQYF.

Comments on this clonotype: A much larger clone lies a single base off, so this may be a read error. V usage is TRBV5-5 and J usage is TRBJ2-5; TRBD1 matches 8 bases. CDR1 and CDR2 (germline): SGHKS, YYEKEE (reference sequence). This CDR3 contains 15 residues. CDR3 nucleotide sequence: TGTGCCAGCAGCTTGGATGGGACAGGCCAAGAGTCCCAGTACTTC. Its protein product is CASSLDGTGQESQYF.

This clonotype was seen at least ten times. The V call is TRBV24-1, the J call TRBJ1-4, with 10 bases that match TRBD1. The CDR3 totals 17 residues. Germline CDR1 reads KGHDR; CDR2 reads SFDVKD. The ends lost 4 bases at V and 1 base at J; junction bases unmatched: 5. For the CDR3, the DNA is TGTGCCACCAGTGACCGAGGACAGGGGGTAACTAATGAAAAACTGTTTTTT. Its protein is CATSDRGQGVTNEKLFF.

This clonotype was observed many times. The genes are TRBV12-3 or TRBV12-4 and TRBJ2-1; D might be TRBD1 (6 bases). Trimming removed 4 bases from V and 11 bases from J, with 18 bases in between. The CDR3 consists of 14 residues. The CDR3 DNA sequence: TGTGCCAGCAGTTCTCAGGGGCATCTCCGGAAGCAGTTCTTC. Protein sequence: CASSSQGHLRKQFF.

This clonotype was observed at least ten times. The chain uses TRBV28 and TRBJ1-2; D gene ambiguous. Trimming left V 5 bases short and J 2 bases short, with 9 bases between. Looked up from germline, CDR1 is MDHEN and CDR2 is SYDVKM. The CDR3 has 13 amino acids. CDR3 in amino acids: CASSLKGNYGYTF. As DNA, the CDR3 is TGTGCCAGCAGTCTCAAGGGAAACTATGGCTACACCTTC.

The chain employs TRBV4-1 and TRBJ1-5; tentatively, D is TRBD1 (6 bases). CDR1 and CDR2 from the germline V gene are MGHRA and YSYEKL. CDR3 length: 13 amino acids. Trimming stripped 5 bases from V and 5 bases from J, with 10 bases between. CDR3 region: CASSRTEYQPQHF. Here the CDR3 DNA reads TGCGCCAGCAGCAGGACAGAGTATCAGCCCCAGCATTTT.

This clonotype was detected a few times. The CDR3 here is CASSQDMGQGSDTQYF. CDR3 coding DNA: TGTGCCAGCAGCCAAGATATGGGACAGGGGTCAGATACGCAGTATTTT. This chain links TRBV3-1 with TRBJ2-3; 10 positions agree with TRBD1. The germline gives CDR1 LGHDT, CDR2 YNNKEL (reference sequence). V shed 0 bases and J 4 bases; nucleotides not matched to a gene: 4. CDR3 length: 16 residues.

This clonotype was recorded many times. This chain links TRBV28 with TRBJ2-3; the match to TRBD1 covers 9 bases. The CDR3 contains 14 residues. CDR1 is MDHEN, CDR2 SYDVKM, per germline. V shed 5 bases and J 10 bases; nucleotides not matched to a gene: 10. The CDR3 protein is CASSPHPGQGAQYF. The CDR3 DNA reads as TGTGCCAGCAGTCCTCACCCGGGACAGGGTGCGCAGTATTTT. The full variable domain, completed using reference TRBV28 and TRBJ2-3, is DVKVTQSSRYLVKRTGEKVFLECVQDMDHENMFWYRQDPGLGLRLIYFSYDVKMKEKGDIPEGYSVSREKKERFSLILESASTNQTSMYLCASSPHPGQGAQYFGPGTRLTVL.

The rearrangement uses TRBV7-8 and TRBJ2-2, with TRBD2 identical over 9 bases. CDR3 length equals 18 residues. V dropped 0 bases and J dropped 0; count of bases not matched to a gene: 5. Germline CDR1 is SGHVS and CDR2 is FQNEAQ. The CDR3 DNA is TGTGCCAGCAGCTTAGCTCTTAGCGGGGGTACGAACACCGGGGAGCTGTTTTTT. It translates to CASSLALSGGTNTGELFF.

The rearrangement joins TRBV7-9 to TRBJ1-1; D not resolved. In germline, CDR1 is SEHNR, CDR2 FQNEAQ (reference sequence). This CDR3 spans 13 amino acids. Trimming left V 5 bases short and J 4 bases short, with 11 bases between. The DNA of the CDR3 is TGTGCCAGCAGCCCGAGTGCGGGCACTGAAGCTTTCTTT. Protein: CASSPSAGTEAFF.

The genes are TRBV2 and TRBJ1-4, with D perhaps TRBD1 (6 bases). V dropped 3 bases and J dropped 3 bases, with 11 bases sitting between them. Per the germline V gene, CDR1 is SNHLY and CDR2 is FYNNEI. CDR3 size: 15 residues. CDR3 amino acids: CASSEVRGANEKLFF. CDR3 nucleotide sequence: TGTGCCAGCAGTGAGGTCAGGGGAGCTAATGAAAAACTGTTTTTT.

In this sample, this clonotype turned up many times. The chain links TRBV7-2 to TRBJ1-6, with D uncertain. V lost 5 bases and J 9 bases, leaving 17 bases between the germline ends. Germline CDR1 is SGHTA and CDR2 is FQGNSA. This CDR3 has 15 amino acids. CDR3 residues: CASSPQPHGSSPLHF. Written as DNA, the CDR3 is TGTGCCAGCAGCCCCCAACCCCACGGCAGTTCACCCCTCCACTTT.

This clonotype appeared a few times. This chain connects TRBV29-1 to TRBJ2-5; 7 bases map to TRBD2. The CDR3 totals 12 residues. The germline V gene has CDR1 SQVTM and CDR2 ANQGSEA. J lost 5 bases, V lost 4 bases, and 4 bases had no gene match. CDR3 loop: CSVVEGGETQYF. CDR3 nucleotides: TGCAGCGTTGTTGAGGGAGGGGAGACCCAGTACTTC.

This clonotype was observed at least ten times. The chain combines TRBV6-6 with TRBJ1-5, with D unclear. The ends were cut back, 5 bases at V and 7 bases at J, with 9 bases in the middle. The CDR3 consists of 12 residues. Germline V gene lookup returns CDR1 MNHNY and CDR2 SVGAGI (reference sequence). The CDR3, as DNA: TGTGCCAGCAGTCCATTCTCCCAGCCCCAGCATTTT. Protein sequence: CASSPFSQPQHF.

The gene calls are TRBV4-2 and TRBJ2-2, with D possibly matching TRBD2 (6 bases). Trimming removed 0 bases at V and 5 bases at J, with 16 bases between. The CDR3 runs 17 residues. The germline gives CDR1 LGHNA, CDR2 YNFKEQ. CDR3 nucleotide sequence: TGTGCCAGCAGCCAAGATAACGGCCTTGGGGGGACCGGGGAGCTGTTTTTT. Translation gives CASSQDNGLGGTGELFF.

The rearrangement links TRBV11-2 to TRBJ2-2; possible D gene TRBD2, 6 bases. Germline V gene data show CDR1 as SGHAT and CDR2 as FQNNGV. CDR3 length: 15 amino acids. V dropped 4 bases and J dropped 1 base, with 10 bases sitting between them. The CDR3 protein is CASSWRVQNTGELFF. In DNA form, the CDR3 reads TGTGCCAGCAGCTGGAGGGTACAGAACACCGGGGAGCTGTTTTTT.

V gene TRBV20-1 combines with J gene TRBJ2-5; TRBD1 matches at 8 bases. From germline, CDR1 is DFQATT and CDR2 SNEGSKA (reference sequence). The V segment lost 6 bases and the J segment 4 bases; nucleotides outside the gene matches: 4. There are 12 residues in the CDR3. CDR3 loop: CSANDRGETQYF. CDR3 bases: TGCAGTGCCAACGACAGGGGAGAGACCCAGTACTTC.

The chain recombines TRBV3-1 with TRBJ2-3, with D uncertain. The CDR3 has 16 residues. Trimming left V 5 bases short and J 1 base short, with 16 bases between. CDR1 is LGHDT, CDR2 YNNKEL, per germline (reference sequence). The CDR3 spells CASSEASPSGTDTQYF. For the CDR3, the DNA is TGTGCCAGCAGCGAAGCCAGCCCAAGCGGCACAGATACGCAGTATTTT.

This clonotype was observed at least ten times. This chain links TRBV6-6 with TRBJ2-5, with TRBD1 matching 8 bases. The CDR3 contains 15 residues. After removal of 2 bases from V and 4 bases from J, the junction contained 6 bases not matched to a gene. Germline V gene data show CDR1 as MNHNY and CDR2 as SVGAGI (reference sequence). CDR3 loop: CASSYQVGQGETQYF. The CDR3 bases are TGTGCCAGCAGTTACCAAGTCGGACAGGGAGAGACCCAGTACTTC.

There are a few counts of this clonotype. The chain employs TRBV28 and TRBJ2-5, with D possibly TRBD1 on 6 matching bases. From germline, CDR1 is MDHEN and CDR2 SYDVKM. The CDR3 loop spans 17 amino acids. V was shortened by 3 bases and J by 4 bases, with 21 bases between the two germline ends. The CDR3 protein is CASSFLSLRQGRETQYF. The CDR3, as DNA: TGTGCCAGCAGTTTTCTCTCTCTAAGGCAGGGGAGAGAGACCCAGTACTTC.

The rearrangement uses TRBV6-6 and TRBJ2-7; 9 bases agree with TRBD1. Per the germline V gene, CDR1 is MNHNY and CDR2 is SVGAGI (reference sequence). The length of the CDR3 is 16 residues. Germline trimming cut 6 bases from V and 4 bases from J; bases unmatched to any gene: 13. This CDR3 reads CASRPLQGAHVYEQYF. CDR3 nucleotide sequence: TGTGCCAGCAGACCCCTACAGGGGGCGCACGTATACGAGCAGTACTTC.

This clonotype was seen only a few times. The chain uses TRBV28 and TRBJ2-7, with 11 bases lining up with TRBD2. The V gene end was trimmed by 1 base and the J gene end by 6 bases; junction bases not matched to a gene: 2. In germline, CDR1 is MDHEN, CDR2 SYDVKM. The CDR3 runs 14 residues. CDR3 protein: CASSLLGLAAEQYF. CDR3 DNA: TGTGCCAGCAGTTTATTGGGACTAGCGGCCGAGCAGTACTTC.

About this clonotype: At one end the junction does not follow the germline gene, possibly because of a read error. This rearrangement joins TRBV7-7 to TRBJ2-7; 10 bases line up with TRBD2. Germline-derived CDR1 and CDR2 are SSHAT and FNYEAQ (reference sequence). The CDR3 is 15 amino acids. Written as DNA, the CDR3 is TGTGCTAGCAGCACATCTAGCGGGGGTTCCTACGAGCAGTACTTC. Translated, it gives CASSTSSGGSYEQYF.